This TCR beta chain stems from a study of T cell repertoires in ileal Crohn's disease. Overall study context: At surgery, more than 30% of patients smoked, with median disease duration approximately 7.3 years. From the resection specimen's proximal margin, biopsies were taken as MI. Findings of the study overall: Active smokers at surgery had more clonal expansions than non-smokers.

In the case of this clone: The antigen is not known.

The time point here: proximal margin of the surgical specimen (macroscopically non-inflamed). Losses at the gene ends were 5 bases for V and 3 bases for J; bases not matched to a gene: 3. This CDR3 is built from 15 residues. Per the germline V gene, CDR1 is MDHEN and CDR2 is SYDVKM. Sequencing was performed with immunoSEQ multiplex PCR; in TCRdb, only in-frame clones are kept and a portion is missing. The profile shows 4,000 to 6,000 clones, roughly 87% of them singletons. V and J are TRBV28 and TRBJ2-5; the match to TRBD2 covers 13 bases. What was sequenced was ileal tissue. The clonotype originates from an adult with Crohn's disease. DNA of the CDR3: TGTGCCAGCAGTAGGACTAGCGGGAGTGAAGAGACCCAGTACTTC. It translates to CASSRTSGSEETQYF. The complete variable domain, with remaining parts taken from reference TRBV28 and TRBJ2-5, reads DVKVTQSSRYLVKRTGEKVFLECVQDMDHENMFWYRQDPGLGLRLIYFSYDVKMKEKGDIPEGYSVSREKKERFSLILESASTNQTSMYLCASSRTSGSEETQYFGPGTRLLVL.